These 16 T cell receptor beta chains came from one sample sequenced in a study of human T cells and chemical hapten exposure. The time point was: pre-sensitization, week 0. Treatment indicated: therapeutic diphenylcyclopropenone sensitization with weekly scalp DPC. TCRdb reprocessed the RACE reads via MiXCR and lists one record per CDR3 protein. The sample lists 300,000 to 400,000 distinct CDR3 sequences; 5.1% were seen once. This sample comprised whole blood, obtained in connection with sensitization to the hapten diphenylcyclopropenone (DPC). Receptors were obtained from a woman aged 45-60 years with alopecia areata. Some clones in this sample may be carry-over from other donors' samples.

This clonotype was counted only a few times. This chain joins TRBV10-3 and TRBJ1-5; TRBD1 is a possible D gene (5 bases). The CDR3 loop spans 15 amino acids. V was trimmed by 6 bases and J by 1 base, leaving 13 bases between them. CDR1 and CDR2 (germline): ENHRY, SYGVKD. CDR3 region: CAISPGGDSNQPQHF. The CDR3 DNA reads TGTGCCATCAGCCCCGGGGGGGACAGCAATCAGCCCCAGCATTTT.

This clonotype was seen repeatedly, ten times or more. The chain couples TRBV7-9 to TRBJ2-7, with D possibly being TRBD1 or TRBD2 (5 bases each). This CDR3 contains 12 residues. V gave up 11 bases and J gave up 3 bases, with 14 bases separating them. Germline V gene data show CDR1 as SEHNR and CDR2 as FQNEAQ (reference sequence). The CDR3 loop is CASGDGSYEQYF. CDR3 sequence (DNA): TGTGCCTCCGGGGACGGCAGCTACGAGCAGTACTTC. The full variable domain, its missing parts supplied by reference TRBV7-9 and TRBJ2-7, is DTGVSQNPRHKITKRGQNVTFRCDPISEHNRLYWYRQTLGQGPEFLTYFQNEAQLEKSRLLSDRFSAERPKGSFSTLEIQRTEQGDSAMYLCASGDGSYEQYFGPGTRLTVT.

This clonotype was found many times. The chain has TRBV6-2 or TRBV6-3 and TRBJ2-3, with 9 positions matching TRBD2. Germline CDR1 MNHEY, CDR2 SVGEGT. The CDR3 is 16 residues long. J was trimmed by 4 bases and V by 6 bases; bases with no gene match: 11. The CDR3: CASSYLSGRLADTQYF. As DNA, the CDR3 is TGTGCCAGCAGCTATCTTAGCGGGAGATTGGCAGATACGCAGTATTTT.

This clonotype was seen repeatedly, ten times or more. The chain carries TRBV3-1 and TRBJ2-6; D remains ambiguous. CDR3 length: 16 amino acids. V was pared by 1 base and J by 0 bases, with 7 bases between. The germline gives CDR1 LGHDT, CDR2 YNNKEL (reference sequence). The CDR3 here is CASSQGTVSGANVLTF. The CDR3 DNA reads TGTGCCAGCAGCCAAGGGACGGTCTCTGGGGCCAACGTCCTGACTTTC.

This clonotype has only a few counts. This chain connects TRBV21-1 to TRBJ2-3; the D call TRBD1 from the table was never checked on the DNA. TRBV21-1 is given as a pseudogene. The CDR3 sequence is 18 residues long. Here the CDR3 reads CASSKKSPGTVFTDTQYF. In DNA, the CDR3 is TGTGCCAGCAGCAAAAAAAGCCCCGGGACAGTTTTCACAGATACGCAGTATTTT.

This clonotype was seen repeatedly, ten times or more. The gene calls are TRBV6-1 and TRBJ2-1, with 12 nucleotides matching TRBD1. This CDR3 contains 15 residues. V dropped 6 bases and J dropped 3; count of bases not matched to a gene: 3. Per germline, CDR1 MNHNS and CDR2 SASEGT. CDR3 sequence (DNA): TGTGCCAGCAGGGGACAGGGGGCGGTCTACAATGAGCAGTTCTTC. Amino acid sequence: CASRGQGAVYNEQFF.

This clonotype appeared a few times. The CDR3 DNA reads TGCAGTGCTAGAGAACACCTGAACACTGAAGCTTTCTTT. Protein: CSAREHLNTEAFF. V usage is TRBV20-1 and J usage is TRBJ1-1; the D is unclear. The V gene lost 0 bases and the J gene lost 0 bases, with 5 bases spanning the gap. From germline, CDR1 is DFQATT and CDR2 SNEGSKA (reference sequence). There are 13 residues in the CDR3.

This clonotype has at least ten counts. V usage is TRBV20-1 and J usage is TRBJ2-7, with D uncertain. The V gene lost 4 bases and the J gene lost 0 bases, with 10 bases spanning the gap. Germline V gives CDR1 DFQATT, CDR2 SNEGSKA (reference sequence). This CDR3 has 13 residues. CDR3 nucleotides: TGCAGTGCTACAAGACGTAGCTCCTACGAGCAGTACTTC. Its protein is CSATRRSSYEQYF.

At least ten counts were recorded for this clonotype. The CDR3 sequence: CASSPTQSGRFHEQYF. The CDR3 region has the DNA TGTGCCAGCAGCCCTACCCAGAGCGGGAGGTTCCACGAGCAGTACTTC. This chain links TRBV7-9 with TRBJ2-7, with 9 bases matching TRBD2. This CDR3 comprises 16 residues. CDR1 is SEHNR, CDR2 FQNEAQ, per germline (reference sequence). The trim removed 5 bases at V and 5 bases at J, leaving 13 bases unmatched.

The chain uses TRBV28 and TRBJ2-7, with a weak D call TRBD1 (6 bases). Trimming shortened V by 7 bases and J by 0 bases, and 22 bases separated the two germline ends. The CDR3 sequence is 17 residues long. The germline CDR1 and CDR2 sequences are MDHEN and SYDVKM. DNA of the CDR3: TGTGCCAGCACGCCCCTGCCCGCCTGGGACATCTCCTACGAGCAGTACTTC. Protein: CASTPLPAWDISYEQYF.

J is TRBJ2-5 and V is TRBV5-1; 8 nucleotides agree with TRBD2. Unmatched junction bases numbered 3, after V lost 8 bases and J lost 0 bases. CDR1 and CDR2 (germline): SGHRS, YFSETQ. This CDR3 is 13 amino acids long. The CDR3 DNA reads TGCGCCAGTCGGGAGGGCGACCAAGAGACCCAGTACTTC. Protein product: CASREGDQETQYF.

This clonotype was seen at least ten times. This chain joins TRBV12-3 or TRBV12-4 and TRBJ1-1; D gene ambiguous. Between the trimmed V and J ends, which lost 3 bases and 5 bases, there was a span of 7 bases. There are 12 residues in the CDR3. CDR3 region: CASSFFLTEAFF. In nucleotides, the CDR3 is TGTGCCAGCAGTTTCTTCCTGACTGAAGCTTTCTTT.

This clonotype has more than one count but fewer than ten. The chain couples TRBV3-1 to TRBJ2-3, with 7 bases aligning to TRBD1. This CDR3 contains 17 residues. CDR1 and CDR2 from the germline V gene are LGHDT and YNNKEL (reference sequence). J gave up 0 bases and V 7 bases, and 13 bases lay outside the gene matches. The CDR3 DNA reads TGTGCCAGCACCCGGGACAGCCGCTCCACTAGCACAGATACGCAGTATTTT. Its protein is CASTRDSRSTSTDTQYF.

This clonotype was found a few times. V and J are TRBV29-1 and TRBJ2-5; TRBD2 might be the D (5 bases). The CDR3 runs to 14 residues. The germline CDR1 and CDR2 sequences are SQVTM and ANQGSEA. V dropped 3 bases and J dropped 5 bases, with 16 bases sitting between them. The CDR3, as DNA: TGCAGCGTTGATGGGGTACGGGGTAGGGAGACCCAGTACTTC. It translates to CSVDGVRGRETQYF.

This clonotype was counted a few times. V and J are TRBV20-1 and TRBJ1-1, with D hard to call. Germline CDR1 DFQATT, CDR2 SNEGSKA (reference sequence). Trimming took 0 bases from V and 11 from J, leaving 7 bases between them. The length of the CDR3 is 10 residues. The CDR3: CSARDLEAFF. CDR3 coding DNA: TGCAGTGCTAGAGACCTGGAGGCTTTCTTT.

This clonotype was recorded at least ten times. This CDR3 reads CSALRDSKVEQYF. As DNA, the CDR3 is TGCAGTGCACTACGGGACAGCAAAGTCGAGCAGTACTTC. V and J are TRBV20-1 and TRBJ2-7, with 7 bases identical to TRBD1. Germline CDR1 and CDR2: DFQATT and SNEGSKA (reference sequence). V lost 6 bases and J lost 6; bases outside the gene matches: 11. The CDR3 covers 13 residues.